The 8 T cell receptor beta chains given below trace back to one sample, sequenced in a study of T-cell reconstitution after alpha-beta-depleted transplantation in children. Molecular barcoding with unique molecular identifiers was used for the TCRbeta library. TCRdb called the PCR reads again in MiXCR, with one record for every CDR3 protein. The table has 500,000 to 750,000 distinct CDR3 sequences, 25% to 30% seen once; the top ten hold under 45%. The sample in question was PBMCs, obtained before TCRalphabeta/CD19-depleted stem cell transplant. The receptors stem from a boy younger than two with Wiskott-Aldrich syndrome, due to receive a stem cell transplant.

The chain employs TRBV5-1 and TRBJ2-2, with TRBD2 identical over 13 bases. The CDR3 extends over 18 amino acids. V shed 0 bases and J 4 bases; nucleotides not matched to a gene: 6. The germline V gene has CDR1 SGHRS and CDR2 YFSETQ. For the CDR3, the DNA is TGCGCCAGCAGCTTGGTTGGACTAGCGGGAGCCCTCACCGGGGAGCTGTTTTTT. Translated: CASSLVGLAGALTGELFF. Drawing the rest from reference TRBV5-1 and TRBJ2-2, the complete variable domain is KAGVTQTPRYLIKTRGQQVTLSCSPISGHRSVSWYQQTPGQGLQFLFEYFSETQRNKGNFPGRFSGRQFSNSRSEMNVSTLELGDSALYLCASSLVGLAGALTGELFFGEGSRLTVL.

This clonotype was counted a few times. This chain uses TRBV20-1 with TRBJ2-7; tentative D call: TRBD1 (7 bases). Germline loops: CDR1 DFQATT, CDR2 SNEGSKA (reference sequence). Trimming shortened V by 5 bases and J by 5 bases, and 16 bases separated the two germline ends. This CDR3 contains 13 residues. CDR3 sequence (DNA): TGCAGTGCTGCCTCAGGGGGAGGCGACGAGCAGTACTTC. This codes for CSAASGGGDEQYF.

A few counts support this clonotype. The rearrangement uses TRBV5-1 and TRBJ2-2; D is uncertain. Trimming pared 1 base from V and 7 bases from J, leaving 11 bases between. The CDR3 loop spans 14 amino acids. Germline-derived CDR1 and CDR2 are SGHRS and YFSETQ. The CDR3 coding sequence is TGCGCCAGCAGCTTGTCCGGGCCGGGCGGGGAGCTGTTTTTT. Protein sequence: CASSLSGPGGELFF.

This clonotype was detected only a few times. This chain links TRBV5-1 with TRBJ2-1, with D perhaps TRBD1 (6 bases). This CDR3 comprises 14 residues. V shed 3 bases and J shed 9 bases, with 16 bases lying between them. Germline V gives CDR1 SGHRS, CDR2 YFSETQ. As DNA, the CDR3 is TGCGCCAGCAGCTGGGCGAACAGGGAAGGTGAGCAGTTCTTC. Amino acid sequence: CASSWANREGEQFF.

The chain has TRBV12-3 or TRBV12-4 and TRBJ1-4; D possibly corresponds to TRBD1 (5 bases). V lost 6 bases and J 10 bases, leaving 18 bases between the germline ends. The CDR3 loop spans 14 amino acids. The CDR3 is CASRTGLNSGKLFF. The CDR3 bases are TGTGCCAGCAGAACGGGACTGAACTCTGGAAAACTGTTTTTT.

The rearrangement links TRBV7-9 to TRBJ2-4, with 10 bases aligning to TRBD2. With 1 base clipped from V and 14 bases from J, the junction kept 8 bases outside the gene matches. Germline V gene lookup returns CDR1 SEHNR and CDR2 FQNEAQ (reference sequence). The CDR3 has 14 residues. CDR3 sequence: CASSLGSGGFRKYF. The DNA of the CDR3 is TGTGCCAGCAGCTTAGGTAGCGGGGGGTTTCGAAAGTACTTC. The entire variable domain, with the rest obtained from reference TRBV7-9 and TRBJ2-4, is as follows: DTGVSQNPRHKITKRGQNVTFRCDPISEHNRLYWYRQTLGQGPEFLTYFQNEAQLEKSRLLSDRFSAERPKGSFSTLEIQRTEQGDSAMYLCASSLGSGGFRKYFGAGTRLSVL.

The chain uses TRBV27 and TRBJ2-3, with D possibly matching TRBD2 (5 bases). This CDR3 comprises 16 residues. Germline CDR1 reads MNHEY; CDR2 reads SMNVEV (reference sequence). V gave up 3 bases and J gave up 7 bases, with 20 bases separating them. Written as DNA, the CDR3 is TGTGCCAGCAGTTTCCTCCCTTCGCGAGAGGGCCATACGCAGTATTTT. Protein: CASSFLPSREGHTQYF.

The chain links TRBV5-1 to TRBJ1-4, with 7 bases identical to TRBD1. Looked up from germline, CDR1 is SGHRS and CDR2 is YFSETQ. The CDR3 consists of 13 residues. J gave up 3 bases and V 4 bases, and 0 bases lay outside the gene matches. The DNA for the CDR3 is TGCGCCAGCAGCACAGGGGCTAATGAAAAACTGTTTTTT. Amino acids: CASSTGANEKLFF.